These 21 T cell receptor beta chains came from one sample sequenced in a study of blood T cell repertoires in COVID-19 (dated by TCRdb to 2020 to 2022). The library was generated by the immunoSEQ multiplex PCR assay. The table was pulled from immuneACCESS by TCRdb, which kept in-frame rearrangements only. Such tables lose some clones; where checked, under half of the loss comes from unresolved V genes, and the rest has no known cause. This sample has about 400,000 clones in its table, and around 86% of those were observed once. Jointly, the top ten make up about 3% of the sample. Specimen: peripheral blood. The source of these receptors is a human donor in a cohort sampled during active COVID-19.

The gene calls are TRBV5-1 and TRBJ2-3, with TRBD2 identical over 16 bases. The CDR3 has 17 residues. With 4 bases clipped from V and 1 base from J, the junction kept 3 bases outside the gene matches. Germline CDR1 and CDR2: SGHRS and YFSETQ. CDR3 in amino acids: CASSHGTSGGGTDTQYF. CDR3 DNA sequence: TGCGCCAGCAGCCATGGGACTAGCGGGGGGGGCACAGATACGCAGTATTTT.

The rearrangement uses TRBV5-1 and TRBJ2-1, with D perhaps TRBD2 (6 bases). This CDR3 has 16 amino acids. Germline V gene lookup returns CDR1 SGHRS and CDR2 YFSETQ. Between the trimmed V and J ends, which lost 1 base and 3 bases, there was a span of 14 bases. CDR3 residues: CASSLMASDDYNEQFF. The CDR3 DNA follows: TGCGCCAGCAGCTTGATGGCTAGCGATGACTACAATGAGCAGTTCTTC.

V usage is TRBV4-1 and J usage is TRBJ2-3; tentative D call: TRBD2 (5 bases). The V end lost 4 bases, the J end lost 2 bases, and 19 bases lay between the germline ends. Germline V gives CDR1 MGHRA, CDR2 YSYEKL. The length of the CDR3 is 17 residues. This chain's CDR3 is CASSPRKASFNTDTQYF. The DNA for the CDR3 is TGCGCCAGCAGCCCCCGGAAGGCTAGCTTTAACACAGATACGCAGTATTTT.

The genes are TRBV15 and TRBJ2-1, with D perhaps matching TRBD2 (5 bases). The CDR3 loop spans 15 amino acids. Germline CDR1 reads LNHNV; CDR2 reads YYDKDF (reference sequence). Trimming took 0 bases from V and 4 from J, leaving 10 bases between them. CDR3 nucleotide sequence: TGTGCCACCAGCAGAGATGGAGGCAGTTACAATGAGCAGTTCTTC. Translating it yields CATSRDGGSYNEQFF.

This clone was observed at least ten times. The chain links TRBV7-9 to TRBJ2-1, with D unclear. The V gene lost 5 bases and the J gene lost 4 bases, with 9 bases spanning the gap. Germline V gives CDR1 SEHNR, CDR2 FQNEAQ (reference sequence). This CDR3 contains 13 residues. CDR3 amino acids: CASSAPLYNEQFF. DNA of the CDR3: TGTGCCAGCAGCGCGCCCCTATACAATGAGCAGTTCTTC.

This chain connects TRBV5-1 to TRBJ2-2; perhaps TRBD2 as D (5 bases). CDR1 and CDR2 (germline): SGHRS, YFSETQ. Trimming removed 0 bases at V and 5 bases at J, with 11 bases between. This CDR3 spans 15 amino acids. CDR3 nucleotide sequence: TGCGCCAGCAGCTTGGTAGGGCCGGGGACCGGGGAGCTGTTTTTT. Its protein is CASSLVGPGTGELFF.

The chain couples TRBV2 to TRBJ2-1; 11 bases are a match to TRBD2. Looked up from germline, CDR1 is SNHLY and CDR2 is FYNNEI. After removal of 5 bases from V and 6 bases from J, the junction contained 9 bases not matched to a gene. The CDR3 has 16 amino acids. The CDR3 reads CASSSIAGGPVNEQFF. DNA of the CDR3: TGTGCCAGCAGTAGTATAGCGGGAGGGCCTGTCAATGAGCAGTTCTTC.

This rearrangement joins TRBV27 to TRBJ2-7, with TRBD2 as a possible D gene (5 bases). The V end lost 2 bases, the J end lost 0 bases, and 8 bases lay between the germline ends. The CDR3 spans 14 residues. Germline V gene sequence: CDR1 MNHEY, CDR2 SMNVEV (reference sequence). This chain's CDR3 is CASSLNGVSYEQYF. The CDR3 nucleotides read TGTGCCAGCAGTTTAAACGGGGTCTCCTACGAGCAGTACTTC.

This clone was seen a single time. The gene calls are TRBV19 and TRBJ2-4, with 9 bases matching TRBD2. The V and J ends lost 3 bases and 0 bases, in that order; junction bases with no gene match: 18. Germline loops: CDR1 LNHDA, CDR2 SQIVND (reference sequence). This CDR3 is built from 21 residues. CDR3 in amino acids: CASSIQAGGPMGPLAKNIQYF. In DNA, the CDR3 is TGTGCCAGTAGTATCCAAGCGGGAGGCCCCATGGGGCCTCTAGCCAAAAACATTCAGTACTTC.

The V gene is TRBV7-7, the J gene TRBJ1-2; D call uncertain. With 5 bases removed from V and 4 bases from J, the gap between germline ends came to 26 bases. From germline, CDR1 is SSHAT and CDR2 FNYEAQ (reference sequence). This CDR3 spans 18 amino acids. The CDR3 region has the DNA TGTGCCAGCAGCCCCCAGAGAGACGGACCTCAAAGCGGCTATGGCTACACCTTC. Amino acid sequence: CASSPQRDGPQSGYGYTF.

V is TRBV2 and J is TRBJ1-2; D gene unclear. CDR1 and CDR2 (germline): SNHLY, FYNNEI. CDR3 size: 13 residues. The ends were cut back, 7 bases at V and 7 bases at J, with 16 bases in the middle. The chain's CDR3 is CASTPEVRGGYTF. DNA of the CDR3: TGTGCCAGCACCCCGGAGGTACGCGGTGGCTACACCTTC. The full variable domain, with the rest looked up from reference TRBV2 and TRBJ1-2, is EPEVTQTPSHQVTQMGQEVILRCVPISNHLYFYWYRQILGQKVEFLVSFYNNEISEKSEIFDDQFSVERPDGSNFTLKIRSTKLEDSAMYFCASTPEVRGGYTFGSGTRLTVV.

This clone showed up just a few times. This chain joins TRBV28 and TRBJ1-6; D may be TRBD1 (6 bases). Trimming cost V 8 bases and J 3 bases, with 11 bases left between them. Looked up from germline, CDR1 is MDHEN and CDR2 is SYDVKM. The CDR3 totals 14 residues. CDR3 amino acids: CASFGQIYNSPLHF. As DNA, the CDR3 is TGTGCCAGCTTCGGACAGATCTATAATTCACCCCTCCACTTT.

The chain employs TRBV30 and TRBJ1-2; 7 nucleotides agree with TRBD1. This CDR3 comprises 13 residues. V was clipped by 3 bases and J by 5 bases; unmatched bases: 6. Germline V CDR1 and CDR2: GTSNPN, SVGIG (reference sequence). CDR3 DNA: TGTGCCTGGAGGGAGGGGACAGATTATGGCTACACCTTC. Protein: CAWREGTDYGYTF.

Only one count was recorded for this clone. V usage is TRBV5-1 and J usage is TRBJ1-5; 7 bases agree with TRBD1. Per the germline V gene, CDR1 is SGHRS and CDR2 is YFSETQ. The CDR3 runs 21 residues. V shed 4 bases, J shed 0 bases, and the junction held 22 bases outside the gene matches. CDR3 DNA: TGCGCCAGCAGCCTGGATCCGGTGACAGGGACGGAGGGATTTAGCAATCAGCCCCAGCATTTT. This encodes CASSLDPVTGTEGFSNQPQHF.

The CDR3 DNA reads TGTGCCAGTAGTATAGGGCGACGGGGGGCGGGTTCGGGCACTGAAGCTTTCTTT. Encoded protein: CASSIGRRGAGSGTEAFF. The chain joins TRBV19 to TRBJ1-1; maybe TRBD1 (6 bases). The CDR3 covers 18 residues. The germline V gene encodes CDR1 LNHDA and CDR2 SQIVND (reference sequence). Trimming took 1 base from V and 4 from J, leaving 22 bases between them.

The chain recombines TRBV11-2 with TRBJ1-2; a weak D match, TRBD1 (6 bases). The CDR3 sequence is 14 residues long. The V gene lost 8 bases and the J gene lost 2 bases, with 15 bases spanning the gap. Germline V gene data show CDR1 as SGHAT and CDR2 as FQNNGV. The CDR3 bases are TGTGCCAGCGGCCCTATACAGGGAAACTATGGCTACACCTTC. The encoded protein is CASGPIQGNYGYTF.

The chain employs TRBV10-2 and TRBJ1-5, with 9 bases that match TRBD1. V lost 8 bases and J lost 4; bases outside the gene matches: 9. This CDR3 has 15 amino acids. The germline V gene has CDR1 WSHSY and CDR2 SAAADI. The CDR3 spells CASGDPGQGNQPQHF. DNA for the CDR3: TGCGCCAGCGGGGACCCGGGACAGGGAAATCAGCCCCAGCATTTT.

This clone was seen a single time. J is TRBJ1-5 and V is TRBV3-1 (or the pseudogene TRBV3-2), with D perhaps TRBD1 (6 bases). CDR1 is LGHDT, CDR2 YNNKEL, per germline (reference sequence). The CDR3 spans 15 residues. The germline V and J ends were trimmed by 3 bases and 4 bases, with 13 bases remaining between them. CDR3 amino acids: CASSQDATGNQPQHF. The CDR3 DNA reads as TGTGCCAGCAGCCAGGATGCTACAGGGAATCAGCCCCAGCATTTT.

This sequence joins TRBV28 and TRBJ2-7, with no clear D. The CDR3 is 12 residues long. Trimming took 4 bases from V and 2 from J, leaving 6 bases between them. Per the germline V gene, CDR1 is MDHEN and CDR2 is SYDVKM. CDR3 coding DNA: TGTGCCAGCAGTTCCCCGGCCTACGAGCAGTACTTC. This sequence encodes CASSSPAYEQYF.

The V call is TRBV29-1, the J call TRBJ2-3; 10 bases match TRBD1. Germline V CDR1 and CDR2: SQVTM, ANQGSEA. The CDR3 is made up of 14 amino acids. V gave up 7 bases and J gave up 4 bases; unmatched junction bases: 8. The CDR3 DNA follows: TGCAGCGAAAGGGACAGGGGCGGGGCAGATACGCAGTATTTT. It encodes CSERDRGGADTQYF.

This clone was counted once. This sequence joins TRBV5-1 and TRBJ1-4; 8 nucleotides match TRBD1. CDR1 is SGHRS and CDR2 is YFSETQ in the germline V gene. The CDR3 sequence is 19 residues long. Unmatched junction bases numbered 16, after V lost 1 base and J lost 5 bases. The CDR3 reads CASSLMQGAARGLNEKLFF. The DNA of the CDR3 is TGCGCCAGCAGCTTGATGCAGGGGGCAGCCCGAGGTTTAAATGAAAAACTGTTTTTT.